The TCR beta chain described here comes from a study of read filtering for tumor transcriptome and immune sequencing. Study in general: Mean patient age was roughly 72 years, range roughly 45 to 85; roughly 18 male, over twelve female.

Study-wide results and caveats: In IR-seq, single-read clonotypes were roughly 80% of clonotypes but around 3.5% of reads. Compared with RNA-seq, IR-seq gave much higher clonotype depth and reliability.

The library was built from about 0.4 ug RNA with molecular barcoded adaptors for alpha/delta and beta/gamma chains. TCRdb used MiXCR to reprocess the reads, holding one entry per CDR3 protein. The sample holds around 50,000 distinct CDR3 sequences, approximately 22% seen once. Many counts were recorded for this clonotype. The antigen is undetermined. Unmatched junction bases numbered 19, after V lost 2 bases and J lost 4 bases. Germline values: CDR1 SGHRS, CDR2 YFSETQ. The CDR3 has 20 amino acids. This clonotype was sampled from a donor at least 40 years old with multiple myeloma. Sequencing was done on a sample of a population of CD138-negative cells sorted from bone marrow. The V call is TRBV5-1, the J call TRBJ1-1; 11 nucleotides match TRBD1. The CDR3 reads CASSLPRTGGAGIKRTEAFF. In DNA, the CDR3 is TGCGCCAGCAGCTTACCACGGACAGGGGGCGCGGGAATCAAACGCACTGAAGCTTTCTTT.